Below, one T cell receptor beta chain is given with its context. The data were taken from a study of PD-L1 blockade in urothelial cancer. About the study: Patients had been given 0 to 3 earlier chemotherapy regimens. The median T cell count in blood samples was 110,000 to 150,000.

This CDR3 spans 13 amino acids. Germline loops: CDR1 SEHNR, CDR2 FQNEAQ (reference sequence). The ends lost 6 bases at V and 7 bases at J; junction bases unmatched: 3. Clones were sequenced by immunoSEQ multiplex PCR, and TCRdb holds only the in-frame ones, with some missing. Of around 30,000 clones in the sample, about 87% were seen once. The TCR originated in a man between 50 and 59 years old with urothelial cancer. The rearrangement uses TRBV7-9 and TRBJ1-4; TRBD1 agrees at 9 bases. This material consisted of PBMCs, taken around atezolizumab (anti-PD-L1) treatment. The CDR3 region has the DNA TGTGCCAGCAGGACGACAGGGGGTGAAAAACTGTTTTTT. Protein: CASRTTGGEKLFF. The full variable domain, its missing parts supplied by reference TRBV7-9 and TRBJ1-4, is DTGVSQNPRHKITKRGQNVTFRCDPISEHNRLYWYRQTLGQGPEFLTYFQNEAQLEKSRLLSDRFSAERPKGSFSTLEIQRTEQGDSAMYLCASRTTGGEKLFFGSGTQLSVL.